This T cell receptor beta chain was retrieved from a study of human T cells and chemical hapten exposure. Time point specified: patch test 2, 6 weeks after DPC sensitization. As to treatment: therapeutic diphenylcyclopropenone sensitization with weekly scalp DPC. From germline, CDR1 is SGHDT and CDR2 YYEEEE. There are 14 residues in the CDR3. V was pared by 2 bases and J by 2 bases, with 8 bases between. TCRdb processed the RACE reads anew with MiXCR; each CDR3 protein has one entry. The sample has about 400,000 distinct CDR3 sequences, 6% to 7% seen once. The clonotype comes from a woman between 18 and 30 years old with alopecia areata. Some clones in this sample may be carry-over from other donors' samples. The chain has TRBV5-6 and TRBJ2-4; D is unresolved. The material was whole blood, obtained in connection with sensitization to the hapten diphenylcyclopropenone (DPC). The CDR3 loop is CASSFRASKNIQYF. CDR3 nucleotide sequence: TGTGCCAGCAGCTTTCGTGCTTCCAAAAACATTCAGTACTTC.